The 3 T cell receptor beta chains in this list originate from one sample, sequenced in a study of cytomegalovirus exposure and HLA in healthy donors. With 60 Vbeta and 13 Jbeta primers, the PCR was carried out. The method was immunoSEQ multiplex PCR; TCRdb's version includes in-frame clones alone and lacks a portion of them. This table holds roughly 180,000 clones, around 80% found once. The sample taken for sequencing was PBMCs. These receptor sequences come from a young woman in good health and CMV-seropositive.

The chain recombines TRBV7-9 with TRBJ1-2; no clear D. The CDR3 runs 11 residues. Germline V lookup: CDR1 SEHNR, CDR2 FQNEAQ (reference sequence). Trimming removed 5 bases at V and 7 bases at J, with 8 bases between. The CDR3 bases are TGTGCCAGCAGCCCAGCAGGTGGCTACACCTTC. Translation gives CASSPAGGYTF.

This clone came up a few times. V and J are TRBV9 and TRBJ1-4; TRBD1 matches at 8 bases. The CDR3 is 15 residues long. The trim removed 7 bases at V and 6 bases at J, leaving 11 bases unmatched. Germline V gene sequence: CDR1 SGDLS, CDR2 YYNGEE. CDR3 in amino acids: CASGRSGTGDEKLFF. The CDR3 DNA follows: TGTGCCAGCGGGCGATCGGGGACAGGAGATGAAAAACTGTTTTTT.

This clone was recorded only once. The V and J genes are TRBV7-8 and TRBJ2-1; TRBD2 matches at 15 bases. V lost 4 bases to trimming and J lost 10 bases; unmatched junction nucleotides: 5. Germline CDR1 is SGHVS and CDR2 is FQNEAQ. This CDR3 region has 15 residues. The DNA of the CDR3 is TGTGCCAGCAGCTGGAGGACTAGCGGGGGGGAGGAGCAGTTCTTC. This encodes CASSWRTSGGEEQFF.